This entry is about one T cell receptor beta chain. What this receptor recognizes is not known. No base quality information exists; no much larger clone differs at one position. The sample was run on an Illumina NovaSeq 6000. TCRalpha and TCRbeta cDNA libraries were constructed by 5'RACE with constant-segment primers, with sample barcodes and unique molecular identifiers being introduced. RNA was extracted from every sample with Trizol reagent. Amplification of the libraries took two PCR steps, and the second step added a second sample barcode plus Illumina TruSeq adapters. The libraries were sequenced on an Illumina NovaSeq using 2 x 150 bp paired-end reads. The authors' pipeline ran thus. The reads were demultiplexed and collapsed into UMI-guided consensus sequences using migec v1.2.7. Using mixcr v2.1.11, the UMI consensuses were aligned to TRA and TRB V and J templates and assembled into clonotypes. A clonotype was counted as expanded or contracted only when both edgeR and NoisET called the clonotype significant, with the noise models trained on biological replicates. For edgeR calls, the cutoffs were a false discovery rate-adjusted p below 0.01 and a log2 fold-change threshold of 1. As an exploratory analysis of dynamics, max-normalized trajectories of the 1000 most abundant clonotypes were examined by PCA with hierarchical clustering. Separately sequenced CD4+ and CD8+ repertoires were used to assign a CD4 or CD8 phenotype to each responding clone. TCRdb cleaned the public reads at Q25 with fastp, built clones with MiXCR and kept in-frame beta chains. Every CDR3 protein is listed once, alongside the most common genes and DNA of its rows. The V and J calls shown here were made by TCRdb, not taken from the authors' results. Across this sample there are 6,800 or so distinct CDR3 sequences, with 50% to 75% seen only once. The ten largest clones capture roughly 2.5% of the sample.

The record originates from a study of T-cell memory formation after mild COVID-19 (dated by TCRdb to about 2021). Study-level background: Most TCR sequence clusters were specific to one of the two donors. In a couple of donors, T-cell clones that expanded and contracted after mild COVID-19 were tracked by sequencing TCRalpha and TCRbeta repertoires over time. Two young, previously healthy adult volunteers, one female and one male, were included in the cohort.

What the research found in general, with its limitations: Contracting CD4+ clones turned up mainly in the CM and EM memory subsets, whereas EMRA was where CD8+ clones were enriched. Clones contracting from day 15 to 85 had balanced CD4/CD8 phenotypes, while a second wave expanding from day 15 to 37 was biased towards CD4+. Some responding clones were detected in pre-infection memory, suggesting pre-existing cross-reactive memory T cells joined the SARS-CoV-2 response. SARS-CoV-2 specificity of the second-wave clones peaking on day 37 was not confirmed. The study covered only a couple of mild cases, and larger cohorts including severe cases with pre-infection samples were considered necessary.

From a lookup of the germline V gene, CDR1 and CDR2 are SGHTA and FQGNSA. V and J are trimmed by 2 bases and 4 bases, and the gene matches miss 6 bases of the junction. Counted from cysteine to phenylalanine, this CDR3 has 16 amino acids. The DNA shown is the 48-base CDR3, in frame from base 1. Ficoll-Paque density gradient centrifugation was the method used to isolate PBMCs. The receptor was isolated from an adult who had mild COVID-19 (a few samples of this study predate the infection). The sample titles of this study are shuffled in the database, so cell type and time point are left out. Sequencing was performed on PBMCs or a T cell subset sorted from them (not recorded which). Recombination linked TRBV7-2 to TRBJ2-1, with TRBD2 identical over 9 junction bases. Here is the DNA: TGTGCCAGCAGCTTATGGGGCGGGAGGGAGTACAATGAGCAGTTCTTC. Translated, it gives CASSLWGGREYNEQFF.